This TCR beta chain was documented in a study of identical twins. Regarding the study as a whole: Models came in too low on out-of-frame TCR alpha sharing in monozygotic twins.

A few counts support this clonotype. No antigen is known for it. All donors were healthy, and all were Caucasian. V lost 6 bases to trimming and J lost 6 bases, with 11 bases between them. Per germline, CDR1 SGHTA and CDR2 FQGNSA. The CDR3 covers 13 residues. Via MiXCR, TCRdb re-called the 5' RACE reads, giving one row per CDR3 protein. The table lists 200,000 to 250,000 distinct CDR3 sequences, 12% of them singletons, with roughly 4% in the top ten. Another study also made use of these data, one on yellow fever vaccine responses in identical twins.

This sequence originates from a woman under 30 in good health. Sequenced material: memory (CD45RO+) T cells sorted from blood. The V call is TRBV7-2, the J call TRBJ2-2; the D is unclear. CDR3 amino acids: CASSYKVPGELFF. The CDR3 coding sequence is TGTGCCAGCAGTTACAAGGTCCCCGGGGAGCTGTTTTTT.